This T cell receptor beta chain was sequenced in a study of blood T cell repertoires in COVID-19. Study overall: Acute and convalescent COVID-19 samples came from the United States, Italy and Spain. From T cells, B-cell-depleted T cells, or PBMCs came the material, which was cDNA or gDNA.

Clinical history as reported by participants underpinned cohort assignment. Clones were sequenced by immunoSEQ multiplex PCR, and TCRdb holds only the in-frame ones, with some missing. This sample carries roughly 250,000 clones, 80% to 90% of them seen once, and the ten largest clones take roughly 4%. Germline assignment: CDR1 MDHEN and CDR2 SYDVKM. The CDR3 totals 13 residues. Deletions cut 6 bases from V and 6 bases from J, with 14 bases between. Sequencing was done on a sample of PBMCs or T cells enriched from blood (not recorded which). The chain joins TRBV28 to TRBJ1-2; D gene ambiguous. This clonotype originated in a young woman who had recovered from COVID-19. The CDR3 DNA is TGTGCCAGCAGCCGAGGACTGAACAATGGCTACACCTTC. Translation: CASSRGLNNGYTF.